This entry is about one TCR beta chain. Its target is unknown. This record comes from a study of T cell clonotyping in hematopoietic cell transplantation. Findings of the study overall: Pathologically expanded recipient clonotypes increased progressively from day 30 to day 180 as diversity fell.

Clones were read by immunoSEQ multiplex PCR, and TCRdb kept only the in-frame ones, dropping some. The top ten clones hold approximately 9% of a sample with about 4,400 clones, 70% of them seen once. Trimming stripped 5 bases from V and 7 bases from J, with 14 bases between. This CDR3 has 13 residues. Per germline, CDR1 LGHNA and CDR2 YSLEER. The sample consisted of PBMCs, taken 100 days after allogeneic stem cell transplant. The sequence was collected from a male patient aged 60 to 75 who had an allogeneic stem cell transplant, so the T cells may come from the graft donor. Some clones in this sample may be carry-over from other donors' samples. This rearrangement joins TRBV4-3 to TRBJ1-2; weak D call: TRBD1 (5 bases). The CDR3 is CASSGKAGGGYTF. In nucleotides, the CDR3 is TGCGCCAGCAGCGGCAAGGCCGGGGGTGGCTACACCTTC.